This TCR beta chain was sequenced during a study of cytomegalovirus exposure and HLA in healthy donors. Study-wide context: As released early, the data held around 80 million unique TCRs from HLA-typed donors.

Note on this clone: Its specificity is unknown. The same CDR3 can be traced to other DNA sequences in this sample.

Overall study results and limits: Across HLA loci, a later analysis found differing TCR association rates, with DRB1 most and HLA-C fewest.

The germline V and J ends were trimmed by 0 bases and 7 bases, with 10 bases remaining between them. The CDR3 totals 14 residues. Germline values: CDR1 SGHAT, CDR2 FQNNGV. The primer mix had 60 Vbeta and 13 Jbeta primers. Clones were sequenced by immunoSEQ multiplex PCR, and TCRdb holds only the in-frame ones, with some missing. There are 110,000 to 150,000 clones in the sample; 80% to 90% occur only once, and approximately 4.2% lies in the top ten. This TCR was recovered from a woman aged 40 to 50 in good health and CMV-seropositive. The rearrangement uses TRBV11-2 and TRBJ1-3; D unclear. Sequences were obtained from PBMCs. This CDR3 reads CASSLERVGNTIYF. In DNA, the CDR3 is TGTGCCAGCAGCTTAGAGCGGGTTGGGAACACCATATATTTT.